Listed here are 24 T cell receptor beta chains from one sample, sequenced in a study of blood T cell repertoires in COVID-19. The protocol was immunoSEQ multiplex PCR, while the TCRdb copy is restricted to in-frame clones and leaves out a portion. The table lists hundreds of thousands of clones, roughly nine tenths of them singletons. Specimen: peripheral blood. Every receptor here comes from a young woman who had recovered from COVID-19.

The gene calls are TRBV18 and TRBJ2-5; D uncertain. Trimming left V 3 bases short and J 4 bases short, with 15 bases between. CDR1 KGHSH and CDR2 LQKENI come from the germline V gene. The CDR3 consists of 15 residues. The DNA for the CDR3 is TGTGCCAGCTCACCGTCCCTAGGAACCGGAGAGACCCAGTACTTC. It codes for CASSPSLGTGETQYF.

The chain links TRBV6-5 to TRBJ2-7; possible D gene TRBD1, 6 bases. Trimming stripped 7 bases from V and 2 bases from J, with 18 bases between. CDR3 length: 15 amino acids. From germline, CDR1 is MNHEY and CDR2 SVGAGI. CDR3 nucleotide sequence: TGTGCCAGCAACGATCGAGGGGGTTTTGCCTACGAGCAGTACTTC. Protein product: CASNDRGGFAYEQYF.

This clone appeared a few times. The chain couples TRBV15 to TRBJ2-7; TRBD1 matches 8 bases. The CDR3 length is 13 residues. V lost 8 bases, J lost 1 base, and 4 bases stayed unmatched. Germline lookup yields CDR1 LNHNV and CDR2 YYDKDF (reference sequence). CDR3 sequence reads: CATGRTGSYEQYF. DNA for the CDR3: TGTGCCACCGGTAGGACAGGGTCCTACGAGCAGTACTTC.

The gene calls are TRBV10-3 and TRBJ1-1; 8 nucleotides match TRBD1. The CDR3 contains 14 residues. From germline, CDR1 is ENHRY and CDR2 SYGVKD. The J segment lost 4 bases and the V segment lost 4 bases, leaving 5 bases of the junction unmatched. CDR3 nucleotide sequence: TGTGCCATCAGTGGGACAGGGATGGGCACTGAAGCTTTCTTT. It is translated as CAISGTGMGTEAFF.

This chain uses TRBV5-1 with TRBJ2-2; the D gene is possibly TRBD2 (6 bases). Germline V lookup: CDR1 SGHRS, CDR2 YFSETQ. Between the trimmed V and J ends, which lost 0 bases and 7 bases, there was a span of 13 bases. This CDR3 spans 15 amino acids. CDR3 sequence reads: CASSLVGGKIGELFF. The CDR3 DNA follows: TGCGCCAGCAGCTTGGTGGGCGGGAAGATCGGGGAGCTGTTTTTT.

V and J are TRBV19 and TRBJ1-5, with TRBD1 matching over 7 bases. CDR1 and CDR2 (germline): LNHDA, SQIVND (reference sequence). The V and J ends lost 3 bases and 1 base, in that order; junction bases with no gene match: 3. CDR3 length: 15 residues. The chain's CDR3 is CASSMQGGSNQPQHF. The DNA of the CDR3 is TGTGCCAGTAGTATGCAGGGGGGAAGCAATCAGCCCCAGCATTTT.

V gene TRBV6-2 or TRBV6-3 combines with J gene TRBJ2-7; D gene ambiguous. The length of the CDR3 is 11 residues. V lost 6 bases and J lost 3, with 6 bases in between. CDR1 is MNHEY and CDR2 is SVGEGT in the germline V gene. This chain's CDR3 is CASSLLYEQYF. The CDR3, as DNA: TGTGCCAGCAGCCTACTCTACGAGCAGTACTTC.

The count of this clone is one. V and J are TRBV11-2 and TRBJ1-2; D not certain. The V gene's germline CDR1 is SGHAT and CDR2 FQNNGV. With 2 bases removed from V and 4 bases from J, the gap between germline ends came to 14 bases. There are 15 residues in the CDR3. The DNA of the CDR3 is TGTGCCAGCAGCTTACGTGGGAGGCTGGGCTATGGCTACACCTTC. Protein sequence: CASSLRGRLGYGYTF.

This clone came up once. V is TRBV19 and J is TRBJ1-6, with 10 bases that match TRBD1. The CDR3 has 15 residues. Germline CDR1 reads LNHDA; CDR2 reads SQIVND (reference sequence). V shed 6 bases, J shed 8 bases, and the junction held 7 bases outside the gene matches. The CDR3 DNA follows: TGTGCCAGTAGGGGACCGGGACAGGGGTATTCACCCCTCCACTTT. It yields the protein CASRGPGQGYSPLHF.

The count of this clone is one. Other DNA sequences in this specimen translate into the identical CDR3. This sequence joins TRBV9 and TRBJ2-7, with D unresolved. In germline, CDR1 is SGDLS, CDR2 YYNGEE. This CDR3 has 14 amino acids. Trimming removed 8 bases from V and 0 bases from J, with 15 bases in between. Here the CDR3 DNA reads TGTGCCAGTTCCCCGGCAGGCAGCTCCTACGAGCAGTACTTC. It encodes CASSPAGSSYEQYF.

With regard to this clone: Compared with germline, one end of the junction differs, possibly owing to a read error. The V and J genes are TRBV29-1 and TRBJ2-2, with 9 bases lining up with TRBD2. CDR1 SQVTM and CDR2 ANQGSEA come from the germline V gene. This CDR3 has 16 amino acids. The CDR3 bases are TGCAGCGTGCGTCGTGCGGGAGGGCCGAATACCGGGGAGCTGTTTTTT. It specifies CSVRRAGGPNTGELFF.

In DNA, the CDR3 is TGTGCCTACACGTTCAACGATGAGCAGTTCTTC. Translated: CAYTFNDEQFF. This chain uses TRBV6-5 with TRBJ2-1; D is uncertain. CDR3 length: 11 residues. V was pared by 11 bases and J by 8 bases, with 13 bases between. Germline CDR1 reads MNHEY; CDR2 reads SVGAGI.

This sequence joins TRBV6-1 and TRBJ2-7, with 7 bases matching TRBD2. Germline trimming cut 1 base from V and 3 bases from J; bases unmatched to any gene: 6. CDR1 is MNHNS, CDR2 SASEGT, per germline. This CDR3 region has 15 residues. CDR3 nucleotide sequence: TGTGCCAGCAGTGAAGTGCCACTAGCGCGCTACGAGCAGTACTTC. Translation: CASSEVPLARYEQYF.

The genes are TRBV11-2 and TRBJ2-1; D perhaps matches TRBD1 (6 bases). The CDR3 has 12 residues. CDR1 is SGHAT, CDR2 FQNNGV, per germline. Trimming took off 4 bases at V and 7 bases at J, with 8 bases between the two ends. In DNA form, the CDR3 reads TGTGCCAGCAGCTCACAGGGAAATGAGCAGTTCTTC. It specifies CASSSQGNEQFF.

This clone was counted between two and nine times. This chain joins TRBV19 and TRBJ1-1, with D perhaps TRBD1 (5 bases). Trimming cost V 5 bases and J 5 bases, with 12 bases left between them. The CDR3 runs 13 residues. Germline CDR1 reads LNHDA; CDR2 reads SQIVND (reference sequence). CDR3 in DNA: TGTGCCAGTAGTTTCCAGGGTTGGACTGAAGCTTTCTTT. Protein sequence: CASSFQGWTEAFF.

V is TRBV24-1 and J is TRBJ2-7; tentative D call: TRBD2 (7 bases). V was trimmed by 4 bases and J by 1 base, leaving 10 bases between them. Germline V gene sequence: CDR1 KGHDR, CDR2 SFDVKD. The CDR3 is 14 amino acids. The CDR3 spells CATSEGGPSYEQYF. CDR3 DNA sequence: TGTGCCACCAGTGAGGGGGGGCCTTCCTACGAGCAGTACTTC.

This clone is a singleton in its sample. The chain combines TRBV19 with TRBJ2-4; TRBD2 is a possible D gene (5 bases). Germline V gene lookup returns CDR1 LNHDA and CDR2 SQIVND (reference sequence). This CDR3 contains 15 residues. V was shortened by 2 bases and J by 0 bases, with 8 bases between the two germline ends. CDR3 protein: CASSIPGLAKNIQYF. The CDR3 DNA sequence: TGTGCCAGTAGTATACCGGGGTTAGCCAAAAACATTCAGTACTTC.

The gene calls are TRBV13 and TRBJ1-1; TRBD1 aligns across 7 bases. This CDR3 has 15 amino acids. V shed 3 bases, J shed 0 bases, and the junction held 4 bases outside the gene matches. Germline CDR1 is PRHDT and CDR2 is FYEKMQ (reference sequence). The chain's CDR3 is CASSLTGPMNTEAFF. DNA for the CDR3: TGTGCCAGCAGCTTGACAGGGCCCATGAACACTGAAGCTTTCTTT.

The V gene is TRBV27, the J gene TRBJ2-3; TRBD1 matches 8 bases. The length of the CDR3 is 15 residues. CDR1 and CDR2 from the germline V gene are MNHEY and SMNVEV (reference sequence). Losses at the gene ends were 5 bases for V and 2 bases for J; bases not matched to a gene: 6. This CDR3 is CASSRGTGTTDTQYF. The CDR3 DNA is TGTGCCAGCAGTCGGGGGACAGGCACCACAGATACGCAGTATTTT.

This chain uses TRBV25-1 with TRBJ2-1, with D possibly matching TRBD2 (6 bases). V lost 2 bases and J lost 2, with 19 bases in between. This CDR3 has 18 residues. Germline V gene sequence: CDR1 MGHDK, CDR2 SYGVNS. The CDR3 loop is CASSETSAAGRAYNEQFF. In nucleotides, the CDR3 is TGTGCCAGCAGTGAAACAAGCGCTGCGGGACGAGCCTACAATGAGCAGTTCTTC.

V is TRBV14 and J is TRBJ2-7, with D perhaps TRBD2 (6 bases). The CDR3 totals 13 residues. V lost 0 bases to trimming and J lost 6 bases, with 9 bases between them. Germline V gene data show CDR1 as SGHDN and CDR2 as FVKESK. CDR3 DNA sequence: TGTGCCAGCAGCCAAGATCTGGGGGGCGAGCAGTACTTC. It translates to CASSQDLGGEQYF.

The gene calls are TRBV9 and TRBJ2-7; 10 bases are shared with TRBD2. The V and J ends lost 3 bases and 4 bases, in that order; junction bases with no gene match: 10. The CDR3 covers 16 residues. The germline V gene encodes CDR1 SGDLS and CDR2 YYNGEE. CDR3 DNA: TGTGCCAGCAGCGCCTCGCTTCGGACTAGCGGTTACGAGCAGTACTTC. Its protein product is CASSASLRTSGYEQYF.

The chain employs TRBV5-1 and TRBJ2-2; no definite D call. CDR3 length: 14 amino acids. Germline V gene lookup returns CDR1 SGHRS and CDR2 YFSETQ. V lost 1 base, J lost 5 bases, and 9 bases lay in between. CDR3 sequence: CASSLLASTGELFF. The CDR3 DNA sequence: TGCGCCAGCAGCTTGTTGGCAAGTACCGGGGAGCTGTTTTTT.

CDR3 sequence: CASSPGGPNTGELFF. The CDR3 DNA reads as TGTGCCAGCAGCCCCGGCGGGCCGAACACCGGGGAGCTGTTTTTT. The chain has TRBV7-6 and TRBJ2-2; perhaps TRBD2 as D (5 bases). The CDR3 covers 15 residues. Germline V gene data show CDR1 as SGHVS and CDR2 as FNYEAQ. Trimming took off 5 bases at V and 0 bases at J, with 10 bases between the two ends.